This is a list of T cell receptor beta chains from one sample in a study of neurological immune-mediated disorders. TCRdb re-derived calls from the 5' RACE reads in MiXCR, one entry per CDR3 protein. The repertoire consists of some 46,000 distinct CDR3 sequences, with 4% to 5.5% occurring once and the leading ten covering 5.5% to 6%. Input material: PBMCs. The receptors shown here come from an older woman with multiple sclerosis. Each CDR3 is given with its conserved first and last residue. The D gene is left open where the match is weak. For some rows the clone size is stated as once, few or many, or as a class when expanded; others skip it.

v_call	d_call	clone_size	j_call	cdr3_aa	cdr3_nt
TRBV7-2	TRBD1	few	TRBJ1-6	CASSSRAGQGDSPLNF	TGTGCCAGCAGCTCCCGCGCGGGACAGGGGGATTCACCCCTCAACTTT
TRBV12-3/TRBV12-4	.	many	TRBJ1-5	CASTDLKGSRQPQHF	TGTGCCAGCACCGACTTGAAGGGGAGTCGGCAGCCCCAGCATTTT
TRBV10-1	.	.	TRBJ2-2	CASSEGRMAGELFF	TGCGCCAGCAGTGAGGGCAGGATGGCCGGGGAGCTGTTTTTT
TRBV11-2	.	many	TRBJ2-3	CASSLDWWESEDTQYF	TGTGCCAGCAGCTTAGATTGGTGGGAGTCCGAAGATACGCAGTATTTT
TRBV9	TRBD2	many	TRBJ2-1	CASSVATAGGLNEQFF	TGTGCCAGCAGCGTAGCTACGGCGGGAGGGTTAAATGAGCAGTTCTTC
TRBV20-1	.	many	TRBJ2-5	CSARGLQETQYF	TGCAGTGCTAGAGGCCTCCAAGAGACCCAGTACTTC
TRBV20-1	.	.	TRBJ1-1	CSARDLLTARNTEAFF	TGCAGTGCTAGAGATCTGCTCACGGCCCGTAACACTGAAGCTTTCTTT
TRBV5-1	TRBD2	few	TRBJ2-3	CASRSQAGGPDTQYF	TGCGCCAGCAGGTCTCAAGCGGGAGGGCCAGATACGCAGTATTTT
TRBV12-3/TRBV12-4	TRBD1	many	TRBJ1-3	CASSPLRGPGNTIYF	TGTGCCAGCAGTCCACTCAGGGGGCCCGGAAACACCATATATTTT
TRBV7-6	TRBD1	few	TRBJ1-1	CASSLGQPNTEAFF	TGTGCCAGCAGCTTGGGACAGCCAAACACTGAAGCTTTCTTT
TRBV18	TRBD1	many	TRBJ1-1	CASSEGQGNTEAFF	TGTGCCAGCTCAGAGGGACAGGGGAACACTGAAGCTTTCTTT
TRBV7-2	TRBD2	many	TRBJ2-2	CASSLGQGGAGELFF	TGTGCCAGCAGCTTAGGGCAGGGAGGGGCCGGGGAGCTGTTTTTT
TRBV20-1	.	few	TRBJ2-5	CSARDFGRIQETQYF	TGCAGTGCTAGAGATTTTGGACGCATCCAAGAGACCCAGTACTTC
TRBV29-1	.	many	TRBJ1-2	CSVGQGRDYGYTF	TGCAGCGTTGGGCAGGGGCGAGACTATGGCTACACCTTC
TRBV4-3	.	many	TRBJ2-1	CASSQLVGGPWEQFF	TGCGCCAGCAGCCAACTAGTGGGGGGGCCTTGGGAGCAGTTCTTC
TRBV20-1	TRBD2	many	TRBJ2-1	CSALTGRGDYNEQFF	TGCAGTGCTCTCACCGGTCGGGGGGACTACAATGAGCAGTTCTTC
TRBV29-1	.	many	TRBJ2-1	CSVVPRREAGEQFF	TGCAGCGTTGTCCCCAGGAGAGAGGCTGGTGAGCAGTTCTTC
TRBV9	.	.	TRBJ2-5	CASSVQGLSETQYF	TGTGCCAGCAGCGTTCAGGGGCTGAGTGAGACCCAGTACTTC
TRBV5-1	TRBD1	many	TRBJ1-4	CASSTGDRGEKLFF	TGCGCCAGCAGCACCGGGGACAGGGGTGAAAAACTGTTTTTT
TRBV7-2	.	.	TRBJ2-1	CASSLAVAAEQFF	TGTGCCAGCAGCTTAGCAGTTGCGGCTGAGCAGTTCTTC
TRBV28	.	few	TRBJ2-7	CASRDRNSYEQYF	TGTGCCAGCAGAGACAGGAACTCCTACGAGCAGTACTTC
TRBV5-4	.	.	TRBJ2-3	CASREGRRGTDTQYF	TGTGCCAGCCGTGAGGGCCGACGGGGCACAGATACGCAGTATTTT
TRBV28	.	.	TRBJ1-4	CASSFPANEKLFF	TGTGCCAGCAGTTTCCCAGCCAATGAAAAACTGTTTTTT
TRBV7-2	TRBD1	many	TRBJ2-2	CASSLFQGAIGELFF	TGTGCCAGCAGCTTATTCCAGGGGGCGATCGGGGAGCTGTTTTTT
TRBV5-1	TRBD1	few	TRBJ1-1	CASSSQGGNTEAFF	TGCGCCAGCAGTTCCCAGGGGGGTAACACTGAAGCTTTCTTT
TRBV20-1	.	many	TRBJ2-3	CSAIKDTDTQYF	TGCAGTGCTATTAAGGACACAGATACGCAGTATTTT
TRBV28	.	.	TRBJ2-2	CASSSPGGRTGELFF	TGTGCCAGCAGTTCCCCTGGGGGACGGACCGGGGAGCTGTTTTTT
TRBV6-5	.	many	TRBJ1-1	CASSYYGQLNTEAFF	TGTGCCAGCAGTTATTATGGACAGCTGAACACTGAAGCTTTCTTT
TRBV10-1	.	many	TRBJ2-4	CASSESGSPIQYF	TGCGCCAGCAGTGAGTCGGGATCTCCTATTCAGTACTTC
TRBV6-1	TRBD2	many	TRBJ2-1	CASTGTSGPSSYNEQFF	TGTGCCAGCACCGGGACTAGCGGGCCCAGCTCCTACAATGAGCAGTTCTTC
TRBV4-1	.	many	TRBJ1-1	CASSQYTEAFF	TGCGCCAGCAGCCAGTACACTGAAGCTTTCTTT
TRBV6-2/TRBV6-3	.	many	TRBJ1-1	CATGLYLGTEAFF	TGTGCCACCGGACTTTATTTGGGCACTGAAGCTTTCTTT
TRBV28	TRBD2	many	TRBJ2-7	CASRRLPQRGFSYEQYF	TGTGCCAGCAGACGCCTTCCCCAGCGGGGGTTCTCCTACGAGCAGTACTTC
TRBV5-1	TRBD1	many	TRBJ2-7	CASSRQGALNEQYF	TGCGCCAGCAGCAGACAGGGGGCGTTGAACGAGCAGTACTTC
TRBV5-1	.	.	TRBJ2-3	CASSLATATDTQYF	TGCGCCAGCAGCTTGGCTACCGCAACAGATACGCAGTATTTT
TRBV5-1	.	many	TRBJ2-1	CASSPSTTRNEQFF	TGCGCCAGCAGCCCTTCGACCACACGAAATGAGCAGTTCTTC
TRBV29-1	.	.	TRBJ2-3	CSPVTDTQYF	TGCAGCCCTGTCACAGATACGCAGTATTTT
TRBV15	.	many	TRBJ2-2	CATSSQFRSSGELFF	TGTGCCACCAGCAGTCAATTCAGGAGTTCCGGGGAGCTGTTTTTT
TRBV5-1	TRBD2	many	TRBJ2-5	CASSLSGGSETQYF	TGCGCCAGCAGCTTATCGGGGGGATCTGAGACCCAGTACTTC
TRBV20-1	TRBD2	many	TRBJ2-7	CSAIPTSGGPQYEQYF	TGCAGTGCTATCCCGACTAGCGGGGGCCCTCAATACGAGCAGTACTTC
TRBV10-1	.	many	TRBJ2-1	CASSEFRDNEQFF	TGCGCCAGCAGTGAGTTCAGGGACAATGAGCAGTTCTTC
TRBV24-1	.	many	TRBJ2-1	CATSDFSGATYNEQFF	TGTGCCACCAGTGATTTTTCGGGGGCCACCTACAATGAGCAGTTCTTC
TRBV7-2	.	few	TRBJ1-2	CASSPRGVEGYTF	TGTGCCAGCAGCCCCCGCGGGGTGGAAGGCTACACCTTC
TRBV4-3	TRBD1	many	TRBJ2-4	CASSPGQGMNIQYF	TGCGCCAGCAGCCCGGGACAGGGAATGAACATTCAGTACTTC
TRBV20-1	.	many	TRBJ2-5	CSPFAGTEETQYF	TGCAGTCCCTTTGCCGGGACGGAAGAGACCCAGTACTTC
TRBV12-3/TRBV12-4	.	many	TRBJ1-2	CASTDNKGYGYTF	TGTGCCAGCACCGACAACAAGGGCTATGGCTACACCTTC
TRBV7-2	.	few	TRBJ1-2	CASSLVTSYGYTF	TGTGCCAGCAGCTTAGTAACCAGCTATGGCTACACCTTC
TRBV5-1	.	many	TRBJ1-6	CASSLEDNSPLHF	TGCGCCAGCAGCCTGGAGGATAATTCACCCCTCCACTTT
TRBV7-2	.	many	TRBJ2-3	CASTPDRGADTQYF	TGTGCCAGCACCCCAGATAGGGGAGCAGATACGCAGTATTTT
TRBV20-1	TRBD1	.	TRBJ2-1	CSASPWTGNSYNEQFF	TGCAGTGCTAGCCCCTGGACAGGGAACTCCTACAATGAGCAGTTCTTC
TRBV2	.	many	TRBJ2-5	CASKEGSNQETQYF	TGTGCCAGCAAAGAAGGGAGTAACCAAGAGACCCAGTACTTC
TRBV12-3/TRBV12-4	.	many	TRBJ1-5	CASSPSRDQPQHF	TGTGCCAGCAGCCCCTCTCGCGATCAGCCCCAGCATTTT
TRBV3-1	.	few	TRBJ2-3	CASSQVLARDTQYF	TGTGCCAGCAGCCAAGTTCTAGCGAGAGATACGCAGTATTTT
TRBV6-5	TRBD1	many	TRBJ2-4	CASSSGQGNLDIQYF	TGTGCCAGCAGTTCCGGACAGGGTAACTTGGACATTCAGTACTTC
TRBV27	TRBD2	many	TRBJ2-1	CASTGISGFYNEQFF	TGTGCCAGCACCGGGATTAGCGGGTTCTACAATGAGCAGTTCTTC
TRBV5-5	.	many	TRBJ2-4	CASILPFRGKNIQYF	TGTGCCAGCATCCTTCCCTTTAGAGGCAAAAACATTCAGTACTTC
TRBV12-3/TRBV12-4	TRBD2	many	TRBJ2-1	CASSRTSGGDEQFF	TGTGCCAGCAGCCGGACTAGCGGGGGAGATGAGCAGTTCTTC